This section outlines one T cell receptor (beta chain) sequence together with its context. Antigen: not known. This entry is derived from a study of cytotoxic CD8 clonotypes in ibrutinib-treated CLL. Whole-study context: Treatment had run for a median around 12 months, range 6 to 36, when response samples were taken.

Investigators sourced around 2 micrograms of genomic DNA from cryopreserved PBMCs for TCR beta libraries. This CDR3 is built from 14 residues. V was trimmed by 6 bases and J by 5 bases, leaving 15 bases between them. From germline, CDR1 is MNHEY and CDR2 SVGAGI. TCRdb keeps only in-frame clones here, not all; method: immunoSEQ multiplex PCR. Here the sample spans about 200,000 clones, 60% to 80% being singletons. Study results and caveats: Public clonotypes proved infrequent, and on treatment they shrank or remained steady.

The sample was PBMCs, taken after 12 months of ibrutinib treatment. The TCR was taken from a human donor with chronic lymphocytic leukemia. The chain joins TRBV6-5 to TRBJ2-3; D might be TRBD1 (5 bases). CDR3 region: CASSRQGIGDTQYF. In nucleotides, the CDR3 is TGTGCCAGCAGCAGGCAGGGCATTGGAGATACGCAGTATTTT.